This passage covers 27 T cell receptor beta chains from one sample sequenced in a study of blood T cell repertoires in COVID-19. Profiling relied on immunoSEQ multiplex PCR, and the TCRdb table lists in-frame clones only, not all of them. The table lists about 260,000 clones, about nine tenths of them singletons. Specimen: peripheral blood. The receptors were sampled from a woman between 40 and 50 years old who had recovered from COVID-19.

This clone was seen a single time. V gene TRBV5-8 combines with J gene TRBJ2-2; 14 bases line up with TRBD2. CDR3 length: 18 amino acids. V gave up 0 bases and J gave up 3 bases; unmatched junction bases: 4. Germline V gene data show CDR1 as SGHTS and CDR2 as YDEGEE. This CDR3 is CASSLAGTSGGYTGELFF. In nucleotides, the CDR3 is TGTGCCAGCAGCTTGGCCGGGACTAGCGGGGGTTACACCGGGGAGCTGTTTTTT.

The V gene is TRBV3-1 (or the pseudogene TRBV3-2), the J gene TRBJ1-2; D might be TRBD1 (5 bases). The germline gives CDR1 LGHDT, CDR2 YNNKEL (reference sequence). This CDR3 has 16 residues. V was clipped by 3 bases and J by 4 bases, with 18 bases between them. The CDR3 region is CASSHSGTQGFYGYTF. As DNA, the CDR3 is TGTGCCAGCAGCCATAGTGGAACCCAGGGTTTCTATGGCTACACCTTC.

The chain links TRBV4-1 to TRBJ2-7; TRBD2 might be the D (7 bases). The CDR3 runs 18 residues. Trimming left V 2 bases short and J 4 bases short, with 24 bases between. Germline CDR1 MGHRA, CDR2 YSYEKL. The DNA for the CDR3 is TGCGCCAGCAGCCAACGCTTAGCCGGGGGGCAAAGCCCATACGAGCAGTACTTC. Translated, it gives CASSQRLAGGQSPYEQYF.

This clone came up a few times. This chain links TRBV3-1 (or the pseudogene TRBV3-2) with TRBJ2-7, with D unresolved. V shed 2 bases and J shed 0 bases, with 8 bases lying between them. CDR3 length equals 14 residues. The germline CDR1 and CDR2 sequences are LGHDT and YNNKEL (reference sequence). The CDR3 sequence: CASSQNTVSYEQYF. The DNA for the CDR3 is TGTGCCAGCAGCCAAAACACAGTCTCCTACGAGCAGTACTTC.

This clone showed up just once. As DNA, the CDR3 is TGTGCCAGCAGCGGGAACAGGTGGGGCGGGGAGCTGTTTTTT. Translating it yields CASSGNRWGGELFF. The chain has TRBV11-2 and TRBJ2-2, with D perhaps TRBD1 (5 bases). The CDR3 is 14 residues long. Looked up from germline, CDR1 is SGHAT and CDR2 is FQNNGV. Trimming left V 5 bases short and J 7 bases short, with 14 bases between.

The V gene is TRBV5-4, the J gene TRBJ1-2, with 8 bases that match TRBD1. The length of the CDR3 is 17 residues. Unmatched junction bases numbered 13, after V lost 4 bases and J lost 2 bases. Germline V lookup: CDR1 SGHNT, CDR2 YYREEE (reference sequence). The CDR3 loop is CASSPRQGRVGNYGYTF. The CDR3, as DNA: TGTGCCAGCAGCCCCAGACAGGGGAGAGTAGGCAACTATGGCTACACCTTC.

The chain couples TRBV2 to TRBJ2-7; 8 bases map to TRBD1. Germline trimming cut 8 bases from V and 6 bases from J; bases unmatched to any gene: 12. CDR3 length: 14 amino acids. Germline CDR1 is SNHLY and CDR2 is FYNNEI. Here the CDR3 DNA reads TGTGCCAGCCGCACCCCCGGGACAGGCCGCGAGCAGTACTTC. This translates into CASRTPGTGREQYF.

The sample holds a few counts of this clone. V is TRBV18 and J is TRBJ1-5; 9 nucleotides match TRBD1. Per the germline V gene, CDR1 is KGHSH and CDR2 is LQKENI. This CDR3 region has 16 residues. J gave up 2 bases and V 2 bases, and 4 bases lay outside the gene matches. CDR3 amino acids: CASSPTRTGGNQPQHF. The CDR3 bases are TGTGCCAGCTCACCAACTCGGACAGGGGGCAATCAGCCCCAGCATTTT.

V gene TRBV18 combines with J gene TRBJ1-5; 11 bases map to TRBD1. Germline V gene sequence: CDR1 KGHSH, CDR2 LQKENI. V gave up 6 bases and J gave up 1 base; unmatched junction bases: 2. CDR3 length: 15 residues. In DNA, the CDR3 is TGTGCCAGCTCGCGGGACAGGGGGAGCAATCAGCCCCAGCATTTT. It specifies CASSRDRGSNQPQHF.

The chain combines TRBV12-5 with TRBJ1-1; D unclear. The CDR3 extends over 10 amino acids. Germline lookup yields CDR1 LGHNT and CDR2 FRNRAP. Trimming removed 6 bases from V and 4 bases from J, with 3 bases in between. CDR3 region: CASGGTEAFF. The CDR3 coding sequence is TGTGCTAGTGGCGGCACTGAAGCTTTCTTT.

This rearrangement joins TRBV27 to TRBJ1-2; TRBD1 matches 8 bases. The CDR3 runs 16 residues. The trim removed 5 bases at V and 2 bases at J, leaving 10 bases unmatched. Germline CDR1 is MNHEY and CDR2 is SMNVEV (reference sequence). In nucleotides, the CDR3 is TGTGCCAGCAGTCTCCGCCGACAGGGGACGAACTATGGCTACACCTTC. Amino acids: CASSLRRQGTNYGYTF.

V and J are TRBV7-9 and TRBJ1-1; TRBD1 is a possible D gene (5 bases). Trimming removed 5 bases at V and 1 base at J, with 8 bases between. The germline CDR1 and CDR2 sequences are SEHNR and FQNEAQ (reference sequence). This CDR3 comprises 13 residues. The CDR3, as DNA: TGTGCCAGCAGCATCGGGGGGAACACTGAAGCTTTCTTT. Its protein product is CASSIGGNTEAFF.

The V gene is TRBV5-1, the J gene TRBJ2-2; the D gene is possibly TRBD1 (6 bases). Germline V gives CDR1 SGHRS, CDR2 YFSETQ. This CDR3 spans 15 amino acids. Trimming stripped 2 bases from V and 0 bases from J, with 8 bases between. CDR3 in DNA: TGCGCCAGCAGCTTACAGGGTTCGAACACCGGGGAGCTGTTTTTT. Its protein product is CASSLQGSNTGELFF.

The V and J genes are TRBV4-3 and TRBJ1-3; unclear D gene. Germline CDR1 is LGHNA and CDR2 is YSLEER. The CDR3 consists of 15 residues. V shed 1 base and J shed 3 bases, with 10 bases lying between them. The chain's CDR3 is CASSQVLRDGNTIYF. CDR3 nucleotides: TGCGCCAGCAGCCAAGTCTTGAGAGATGGAAACACCATATATTTT.

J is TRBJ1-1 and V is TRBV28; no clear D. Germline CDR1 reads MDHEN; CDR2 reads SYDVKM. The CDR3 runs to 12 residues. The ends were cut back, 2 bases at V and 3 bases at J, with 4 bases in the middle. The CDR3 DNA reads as TGTGCCAGCAGTTTAACAGACACTGAAGCTTTCTTT. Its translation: CASSLTDTEAFF. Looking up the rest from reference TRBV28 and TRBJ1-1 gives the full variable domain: DVKVTQSSRYLVKRTGEKVFLECVQDMDHENMFWYRQDPGLGLRLIYFSYDVKMKEKGDIPEGYSVSREKKERFSLILESASTNQTSMYLCASSLTDTEAFFGQGTRLTVV.

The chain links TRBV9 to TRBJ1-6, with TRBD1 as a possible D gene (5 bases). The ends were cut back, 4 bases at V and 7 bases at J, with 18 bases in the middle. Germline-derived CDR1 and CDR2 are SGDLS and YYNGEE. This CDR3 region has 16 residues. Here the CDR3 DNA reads TGTGCCAGCAGCCCCCAGGGATATCGATCGAATTCACCCCTCCACTTT. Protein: CASSPQGYRSNSPLHF.

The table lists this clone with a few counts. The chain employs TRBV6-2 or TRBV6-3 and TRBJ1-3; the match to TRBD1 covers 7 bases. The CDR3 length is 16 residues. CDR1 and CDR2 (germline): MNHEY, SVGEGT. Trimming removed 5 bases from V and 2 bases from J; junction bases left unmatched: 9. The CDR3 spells CASSARQGMTGNTIYF. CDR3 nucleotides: TGTGCCAGCAGTGCCCGACAGGGAATGACTGGAAACACCATATATTTT.

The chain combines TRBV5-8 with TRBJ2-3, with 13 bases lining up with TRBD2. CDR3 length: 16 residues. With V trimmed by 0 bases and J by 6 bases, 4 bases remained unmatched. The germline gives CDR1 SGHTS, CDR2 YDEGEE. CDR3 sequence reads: CASSLDGLAGADTQYF. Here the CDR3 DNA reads TGTGCCAGCAGCTTGGATGGACTAGCGGGGGCGGATACGCAGTATTTT.

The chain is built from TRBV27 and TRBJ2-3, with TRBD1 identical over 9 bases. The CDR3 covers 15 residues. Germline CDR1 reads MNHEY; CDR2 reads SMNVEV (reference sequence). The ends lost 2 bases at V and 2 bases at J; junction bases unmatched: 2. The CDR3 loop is CASSLTGGNTDTQYF. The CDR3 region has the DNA TGTGCCAGCAGTTTAACAGGGGGCAACACAGATACGCAGTATTTT.

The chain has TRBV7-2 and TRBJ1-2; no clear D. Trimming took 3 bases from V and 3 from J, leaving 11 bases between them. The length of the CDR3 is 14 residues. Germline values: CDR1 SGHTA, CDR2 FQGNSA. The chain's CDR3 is CASSLGRPDYGYTF. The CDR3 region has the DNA TGTGCCAGCAGCTTGGGCCGTCCAGACTATGGCTACACCTTC.

Here the CDR3 DNA reads TGCGCCAGCAGCCAAACATTGGACAGGGGACCTTTCAACAATGAGCAGTTCTTC. Translated: CASSQTLDRGPFNNEQFF. The chain combines TRBV4-1 with TRBJ2-1, with 9 bases matching TRBD1. V trimming: 2 bases; J trimming: 5 bases; junction bases outside the gene matches: 13. Germline V CDR1 and CDR2: MGHRA, YSYEKL. The CDR3 has 18 amino acids.

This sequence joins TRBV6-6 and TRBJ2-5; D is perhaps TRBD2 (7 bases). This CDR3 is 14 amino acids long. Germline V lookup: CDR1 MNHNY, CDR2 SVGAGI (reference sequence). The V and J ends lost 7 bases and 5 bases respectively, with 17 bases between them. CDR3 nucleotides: TGTGCCAGCACGCCAACGGGGGGCCGGGAGACCCAGTACTTC. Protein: CASTPTGGRETQYF.

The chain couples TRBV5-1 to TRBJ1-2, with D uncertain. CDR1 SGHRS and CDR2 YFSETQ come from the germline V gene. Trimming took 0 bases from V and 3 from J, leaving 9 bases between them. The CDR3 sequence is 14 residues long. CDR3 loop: CASSLGGFDYGYTF. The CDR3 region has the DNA TGCGCCAGCAGCTTGGGAGGGTTCGACTATGGCTACACCTTC.

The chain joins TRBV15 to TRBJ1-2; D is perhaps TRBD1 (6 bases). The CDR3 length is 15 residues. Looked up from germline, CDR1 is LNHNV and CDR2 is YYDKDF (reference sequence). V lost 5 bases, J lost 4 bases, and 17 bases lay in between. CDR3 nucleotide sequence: TGTGCCACCAGCTCCTTCCAGGGGTACGGCTATGGCTACACCTTC. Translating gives CATSSFQGYGYGYTF. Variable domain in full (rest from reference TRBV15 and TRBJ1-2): DAMVIQNPRYQVTQFGKPVTLSCSQTLNHNVMYWYQQKSSQAPKLLFHYYDKDFNNEADTPDNFQSRRPNTSFCFLDIRSPGLGDTAMYLCATSSFQGYGYGYTFGSGTRLTVV.

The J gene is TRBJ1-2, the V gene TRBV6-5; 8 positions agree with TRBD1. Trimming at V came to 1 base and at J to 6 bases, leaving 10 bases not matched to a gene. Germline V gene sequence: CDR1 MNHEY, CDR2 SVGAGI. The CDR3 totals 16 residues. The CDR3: CASSYYIGRGRDGYTF. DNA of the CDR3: TGTGCCAGCAGTTACTATATCGGCAGGGGGCGGGATGGCTACACCTTC.

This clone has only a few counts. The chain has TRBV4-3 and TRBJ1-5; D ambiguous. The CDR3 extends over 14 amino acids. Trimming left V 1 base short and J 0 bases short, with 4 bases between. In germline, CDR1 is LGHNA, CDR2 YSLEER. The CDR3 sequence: CASSQGYSNQPQHF. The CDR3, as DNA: TGCGCCAGCAGCCAAGGTTATAGCAATCAGCCCCAGCATTTT.

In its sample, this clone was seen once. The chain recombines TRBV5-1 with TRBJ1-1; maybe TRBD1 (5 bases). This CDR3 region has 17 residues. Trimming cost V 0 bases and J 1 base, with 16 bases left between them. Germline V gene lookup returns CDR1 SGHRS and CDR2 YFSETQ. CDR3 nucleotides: TGCGCCAGCAGCTTGGCCTTACAGGCGCCAAAGAACACTGAAGCTTTCTTT. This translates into CASSLALQAPKNTEAFF.